This paragraph covers one T cell receptor beta chain sequence. As yet, its antigen is unknown. From germline, CDR1 is SGHTA and CDR2 FQGNSA. V was pared by 5 bases and J by 5 bases, with 10 bases of the junction left unmatched. The CDR3 is 16 residues long. Produced via immunoSEQ multiplex PCR; TCRdb's table is partial and in-frame only. In the table there are about 70,000 clones, 70% to 80% of which are singletons. This specimen comes from a study of radiotherapy plus CTLA-4 blockade in lung cancer. The wider study: Objective responses were documented in around a sixth of patients, with disease control in roughly 31%. Overall study results and limits: Reports identified early blood T cell clone dynamics, with interferon-beta, as the best response predictor. Blood-borne expansion of tumor-derived TCR clones followed radiotherapy plus ipilimumab.

CTLA-4 blockade using ipilimumab, together with focal radiation, was received by patients with chemo-refractory metastatic non-small-cell lung cancer. The origin of this receptor is a human donor with non-small cell lung cancer whose response to radiotherapy plus ipilimumab could not be evaluated. Some clones in this sample may be carry-over from other donors' samples. The chain combines TRBV7-2 with TRBJ2-2; 8 nucleotides match TRBD1. Sequencing was performed on peripheral blood, taken from a patient treated with radiotherapy plus ipilimumab. The CDR3 reads CASSPRDRYLTGELFF. The CDR3 DNA reads TGTGCCAGCAGCCCTAGGGACAGGTACTTGACCGGGGAGCTGTTTTTT.